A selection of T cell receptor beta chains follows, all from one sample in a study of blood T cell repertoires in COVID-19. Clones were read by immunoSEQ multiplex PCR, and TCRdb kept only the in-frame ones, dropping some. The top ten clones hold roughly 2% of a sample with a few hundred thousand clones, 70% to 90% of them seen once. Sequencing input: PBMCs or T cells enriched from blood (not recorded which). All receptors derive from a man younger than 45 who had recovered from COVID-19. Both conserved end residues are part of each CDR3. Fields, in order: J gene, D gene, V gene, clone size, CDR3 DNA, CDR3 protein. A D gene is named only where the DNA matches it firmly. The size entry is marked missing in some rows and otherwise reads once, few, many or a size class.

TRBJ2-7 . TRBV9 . TGTGCCAGCAGCGCCACGGCAGGCAAAGACTACGAGCAGTACTTC CASSATAGKDYEQYF
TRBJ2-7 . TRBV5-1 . TGCGCCAGCAGCTTGAGGGGTGGCGAGCAGTACTTC CASSLRGGEQYF
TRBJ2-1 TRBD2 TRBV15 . TGTGCCACCAGCAGGGCGAGACTAGCGGGGGGTAAGAGCAATGAGCAGTTCTTC CATSRARLAGGKSNEQFF
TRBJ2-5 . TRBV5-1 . TGCGCCAGCAGCACAGGACGGAAGGAGACCCAGTACTTC CASSTGRKETQYF
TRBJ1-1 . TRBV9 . TGTGCCAGCAGCCCCCGGTTGTCGGTTACTGAAGCTTTCTTT CASSPRLSVTEAFF
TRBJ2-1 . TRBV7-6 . TGTGCCAGCAGCTTAGTTCTGACAGACTCCTACAATGAGCAGTTCTTC CASSLVLTDSYNEQFF
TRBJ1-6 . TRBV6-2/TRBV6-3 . TGTGCCAGCAGCCCTAAACGGAGCTCCTATAATTCACCCCTCCACTTT CASSPKRSSYNSPLHF
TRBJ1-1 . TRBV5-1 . TGCGCCAGCAGAAACAGGGTTGACACTGAAGCTTTCTTT CASRNRVDTEAFF
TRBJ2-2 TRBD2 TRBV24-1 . TGTGCCACCAGTGACCCCGATCTAGCGGGGGGGGCCGGGGAGCTGTTTTTT CATSDPDLAGGAGELFF
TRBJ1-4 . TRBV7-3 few TGTGCCAGCAGCTTGTCTCGAGCAACTAATGAAAAACTGTTTTTT CASSLSRATNEKLFF